This T cell receptor (beta chain) emerged from a study of Ad26.COV2.S vaccination and SARS-CoV-2 variants. Treatment reported: 19 received Ad26.COV2.S at low or high dose, single or two shots; 5 received placebo; per-sample allocation not given. Samples came from day 63 after the first vaccine or placebo injection. The table came from immunoSEQ multiplex PCR; TCRdb's copy has only in-frame clones and leaves some out. This sample carries some 340,000 clones, around 81% of them seen once, and the ten largest clones take 2% to 2.5%. Germline-derived CDR1 and CDR2 are MRHNA and SNTAGT. This CDR3 contains 17 residues. V lost 3 bases and J lost 8, with 25 bases in between. A word on this clone: Its antigen is not known.

Regarding the study as a whole: Placebo recipients had lower spike-specific TCR breadth than vaccine recipients.

The rearrangement joins TRBV6-4 to TRBJ1-2, with D perhaps TRBD1 (6 bases). Sequenced material: peripheral blood, taken in a trial of Ad26.COV2.S vaccine versus placebo. The TCR sequence derives from a person between 18 and 65 years old who received the Ad26.COV2.S COVID-19 vaccine or a placebo. CDR3 DNA sequence: TGTGCCAGCAGTGAAGTTTGGGGCAGGGGCGCTATATACGGCTACACCTTC. Translating it yields CASSEVWGRGAIYGYTF.